These 17 T cell receptor beta chains came from one sample sequenced in a study of CD8+ T cells in alopecia areata. RNA was extracted and reverse transcribed into cDNA as the sequencing template. Measured with immunoSEQ multiplex PCR; TCRdb has only the in-frame clones, and not every one. This sample carries about 110,000 clones, none of them present only once. The sample comprised lesional skin. The receptors were sampled from a C3H/HeJ mouse with alopecia areata. The mouse strain carries the MHC haplotype H2-k.

This clone showed up many times. Genes and germline come from the mouse. The read halts 4 residues ahead of the CDR3 end, with the missing end drawn from the germline J gene. The chain links TRBV13-3 to TRBJ2-7; 7 positions agree with TRBD2. The CDR3 covers 15 residues. Germline lookup yields CDR1 NNHDY and CDR2 SYVADS. Trimming cost V 1 base and J 0 bases; bases outside gene matches: 4. The DNA read from the CDR3 is TGTGCCAGCAGTGATTGGGGACTGCACTCCTAT. Residues: CASSDWGLHSY. The full CDR3 protein reads CASSDWGLHSYEQYF.

With regard to this clone: The gene names given are mouse names. Read sequence stops 4 residues before the CDR3 end, and the germline J gene provides the missing end. The chain joins TRBV13-3 to TRBJ2-2, with 11 bases that match TRBD2. CDR1 is NNHDY, CDR2 SYVADS, per germline. CDR3 length: 17 amino acids. V dropped 0 bases and J dropped 4; count of bases not matched to a gene: 5. The covered CDR3 bases are TGTGCCAGCAGTGATGCTGCACTGGGGGGGCGCACCGGG. Translation gives CASSDAALGGRTG. The complete CDR3 reads CASSDAALGGRTGQLYF.

Comment on this clone: The gene symbols are mouse symbols. The DNA ends 4 residues before the CDR3 does, and the rest of the CDR3 is filled in from the germline J gene. The genes are TRBV13-3 and TRBJ1-4, with D tentatively TRBD1 (6 bases). V was clipped by 5 bases and J by 4 bases, with 9 bases between them. In germline, CDR1 is NNHDY, CDR2 SYVADS. The CDR3 has 13 amino acids. CDR3 sequence: CASRETGNERLFF. The sequenced part of the CDR3 DNA is TGTGCCAGCAGAGAGACAGGCAACGAA.

About this clone: Any gene name here is a mouse gene name. The sequenced fragment ends 4 residues before the CDR3 boundary, so the rest is inferred from the germline J gene. The gene calls are TRBV19 and TRBJ2-1; 7 bases align to TRBD1. The CDR3 extends over 14 amino acids. Germline V lookup: CDR1 FNHDT, CDR2 SITEND (reference sequence). CDR3 in amino acids: CASSPQGREAEQFF. The CDR3 DNA, read in part, is TGTGCCAGCAGCCCACAGGGGAGGGAAGCT.

This clone has just a few counts. The listed TCRdb protein conflicts with the DNA translation at residue 12, and the protein shown is translated directly from the DNA. Gene and germline names: mouse. The read gets to within 3 residues of the CDR3 end, and the germline J gene fills in the rest. This chain uses TRBV1 with TRBJ1-6; tentatively, D is TRBD1 (6 bases). TRBJ1-6 falls under the ORF class, with uncertain function. V lost 1 base to trimming and J lost 8 bases, with 12 bases between them. The CDR3 runs 15 residues. CDR1 and CDR2 (germline): NSQYPW, LRSPGD (reference sequence). The chain's CDR3 is CTCSAGTALDSPLYF. Incomplete CDR3 DNA: TGCACCTGCAGTGCAGGGACAGCCTTGGATTCGCCC.

This clone was seen a handful of times. Mouse gene names apply. The CDR3 end is not reached by the read, which stops 4 residues before it; the germline J gene fills it in. V and J are TRBV13-3 and TRBJ2-7; 12 bases line up with TRBD1. Germline CDR1 is NNHDY and CDR2 is SYVADS. This CDR3 is built from 15 residues. The sequenced CDR3 bases are TGTGCCAGCAGTGCAGCCGGGACAGGGGGCGAT. This translates into CASSAAGTGGD. In full, the CDR3 is CASSAAGTGGDEQYF.

This clone appeared a few times. A read error may be the cause here, since a much bigger clone is one base away. Gene names and germline refer to mouse. The CDR3 end falls 4 residues outside the read, so it is completed with the germline J gene. V is TRBV14 and J is TRBJ2-3, with a weak D call TRBD1 (6 bases). Germline lookup yields CDR1 SGHDT and CDR2 FRDEAV. V shed 5 bases and J shed 0 bases, with 13 bases lying between them. This CDR3 region has 15 residues. CDR3 residues: CASSLRDNSAETLYF. CDR3 DNA (partial): TGTGCCAGCAGCCTCCGGGACAATAGTGCAGAA.

In the case of this clone: Germline and genes: mouse. The read finishes 4 residues shy of the CDR3 end, and the germline J gene is used to complete it. The chain employs TRBV13-3 and TRBJ2-5; 8 bases are shared with TRBD1. This CDR3 is built from 14 residues. Germline assignment: CDR1 NNHDY and CDR2 SYVADS. The sequenced part of the CDR3 DNA is TGTGCCAGCAGTGGCGACAGGGGAGGAGAC. This gives the protein CASSGDRGGD. Given in full, the CDR3 is CASSGDRGGDTQYF.

As concerns this clone: Any gene name here is a mouse gene name. The read gets to within 4 residues of the CDR3 end, and the germline J gene fills in the rest. The J gene is TRBJ1-4, the V gene TRBV1; D might be TRBD1 (6 bases). Per the germline V gene, CDR1 is NSQYPW and CDR2 is LRSPGD (reference sequence). The CDR3 contains 14 residues. V lost 6 bases to trimming and J lost 3 bases, with 11 bases between them. The DNA read from the CDR3 is TGCACCTGCAGAGTCCGGGACACCAACGAA. It translates to CTCRVRDTNE. The complete CDR3 protein is CTCRVRDTNERLFF.

This clone was counted only a few times. Gene labels here are mouse ones. The read comes to an end 4 residues before the CDR3 does, leaving the germline J gene to fill in the end. The chain is built from TRBV13-3 and TRBJ2-7; TRBD2 matches at 7 bases. The CDR3 runs 15 residues. Germline lookup yields CDR1 NNHDY and CDR2 SYVADS. V trimming: 2 bases; J trimming: 0 bases; junction bases outside the gene matches: 5. This CDR3 is CASSEGGVSSYEQYF. The sequenced part of the CDR3 DNA is TGTGCCAGCAGTGAGGGGGGGGTTAGCTCCTAT.

This clone showed up just a few times. Gene labels here are mouse ones. The read terminates 4 residues before the CDR3 end, so the remaining end is supplied by the germline J gene. V gene TRBV1 combines with J gene TRBJ2-4; D not resolved. The germline CDR1 and CDR2 sequences are NSQYPW and LRSPGD (reference sequence). The CDR3 runs 12 residues. The covered CDR3 bases are TGCACCTGCAGAGACATCAAAAAC. Translation gives CTCRDIKN. The CDR3 as a whole reads CTCRDIKNTLYF.

A word on this clone: This may come from a read error, since a much larger clone is one base off. Mouse gene names and germline throughout. The CDR3 is cut off 4 residues early in the read; its end comes from the germline J gene. The V call is TRBV13-1, the J call TRBJ2-7, with D perhaps TRBD1 (5 bases). The CDR3 totals 11 residues. The ends were cut back, 7 bases at V and 0 bases at J, with 5 bases in the middle. The germline gives CDR1 NSHNY, CDR2 SYGAGN. CDR3 DNA, as far as it was read: TGTGCCAGCGACAGCTCCTAT. Translating gives CASDSSY. The full CDR3 protein reads CASDSSYEQYF.

This clone showed up just a few times. Mouse names are used for the genes. The CDR3 goes on 4 residues after the read ends, and that part is filled in from the germline J gene. This chain links TRBV19 with TRBJ1-2, with TRBD1 identical over 7 bases. The junction had 4 bases not matched to a gene; V was cut back by 4 bases and J by 1 base. Germline CDR1 reads FNHDT; CDR2 reads SITEND (reference sequence). There are 14 residues in the CDR3. The CDR3 bases that were read are TGTGCCAGCAGTCGACAGGGAGAAAACTCC. It specifies CASSRQGENS. The CDR3 reads in full as CASSRQGENSDYTF.

This clone turned up a few times. All gene names here are mouse names. The read stops 4 residues short of the end of the CDR3; the missing end is completed from the germline J gene. This chain uses TRBV12-1 with TRBJ2-2, with 7 nucleotides matching TRBD2. The CDR3 covers 15 residues. The V gene's germline CDR1 is SGHSN and CDR2 HYEKVE. J was trimmed by 1 base and V by 4 bases; bases with no gene match: 5. Partial CDR3 DNA: TGTGCCAGCTCCTCGACTGGGAGAAACACCGGG. Amino acid sequence: CASSSTGRNTG. The full CDR3 is CASSSTGRNTGQLYF.

With regard to this clone: Any gene name here is a mouse gene name. Sequencing ends 4 residues short of the CDR3 end; the germline J gene provides the rest. The rearrangement uses TRBV17 and TRBJ2-5, with D perhaps matching TRBD2 (7 bases). Trimming took off 4 bases at V and 0 bases at J, with 14 bases between the two ends. Per the germline V gene, CDR1 is MNHDT and CDR2 is YYDKIL. CDR3 length: 16 amino acids. Here the CDR3 reads CASSKGLGANQDTQYF. The CDR3 bases that were read are TGTGCTAGCAGTAAAGGGCTGGGGGCTAACCAAGAC.

This clone was found a few times. The gene names given are mouse names. The read stops 4 residues short of the end of the CDR3; the missing end is completed from the germline J gene. The V gene is TRBV13-3, the J gene TRBJ1-2; 8 bases line up with TRBD1. The V gene end was trimmed by 3 bases and the J gene end by 4 bases; junction bases not matched to a gene: 8. In germline, CDR1 is NNHDY, CDR2 SYVADS. This CDR3 comprises 15 residues. This CDR3 is CASSAPTGVVSDYTF. Incomplete CDR3 DNA: TGTGCCAGCAGTGCTCCGACAGGGGTGGTCTCC.

Concerning this clone itself: All gene names here are mouse names. From the germline J gene comes the end of the CDR3, since the read stops 4 residues before it. V and J are TRBV13-3 and TRBJ2-4, with 7 bases lining up with TRBD2. Germline values: CDR1 NNHDY, CDR2 SYVADS. The V gene end was trimmed by 1 base and the J gene end by 0 bases; junction bases not matched to a gene: 5. The CDR3 covers 16 residues. This CDR3 is CASSDLGDSSQNTLYF. Incomplete CDR3 DNA: TGTGCCAGCAGTGATCTGGGGGATTCTAGTCAAAAC. Looking up the rest from reference TRBV13-3 and TRBJ2-4 gives the full variable domain: EAAVTQSPRSKVAVTGGKVTLSCHQTNNHDYMYWYRQDTGHGLRLIHYSYVADSTEKGDIPDGYKASRPSQENFSLILELASLSQTAVYFCASSDLGDSSQNTLYFGAGTRLSVL.